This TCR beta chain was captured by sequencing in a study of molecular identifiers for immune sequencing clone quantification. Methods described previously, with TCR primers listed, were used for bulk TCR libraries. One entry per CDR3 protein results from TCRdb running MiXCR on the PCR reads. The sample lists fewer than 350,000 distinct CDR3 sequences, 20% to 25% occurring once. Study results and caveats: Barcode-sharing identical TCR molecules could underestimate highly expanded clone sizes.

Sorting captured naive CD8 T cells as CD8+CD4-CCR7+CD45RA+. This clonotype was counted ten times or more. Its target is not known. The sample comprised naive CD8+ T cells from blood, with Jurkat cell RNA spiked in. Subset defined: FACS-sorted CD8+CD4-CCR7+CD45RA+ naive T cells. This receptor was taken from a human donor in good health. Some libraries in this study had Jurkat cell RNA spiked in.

As DNA, the CDR3 is TGTGCCAGCAGCTTAGAGCCCTCTGGGGCCAACGTCCTGACTTTC. Translating gives CASSLEPSGANVLTF. V is TRBV7-2 and J is TRBJ2-6; D is unclear. Germline values: CDR1 SGHTA, CDR2 FQGNSA. Trimming took off 1 base at V and 0 bases at J, with 4 bases between the two ends. This CDR3 has 15 residues.